Detailed here is one T cell receptor (beta chain). No antigen is known for it. The junction does not match germline at one end; this may be a read error. Investigators profiled TCR beta VDJ and CDR3 from genomic DNA template. Each CDR3 protein is one row after TCRdb ran MiXCR on the reads. The table shows 15,000 to 20,000 distinct CDR3 sequences, with 37% occurring only once. Germline assignment: CDR1 SGHVS and CDR2 FQNEAQ. The CDR3 spans 15 residues. The record originates from a study of CD8+CD57+ T cells in acquired aplastic anemia. By flow cytometry, patients selected for sequencing had shown an expansion of CD8+CD57+ cells. Whole-study findings and limits: Lower diversity marked CD8+CD57+ cells in patients, relative to total CD4+ and CD8+ pools.

Sequencing was carried out using CD8+CD57+ T cells sorted from PBMCs. The subset denotes: bead-enriched CD8+CD57+ effector memory T cells from SAA patients. The chain has TRBV7-8 and TRBJ1-5, with TRBD1 matching over 9 bases. The receptor was derived from a human donor with aplastic anemia. The CDR3 spells CARSLGTGNNQPQHF. In nucleotides, the CDR3 is TGTGCCCGCAGCTTAGGGACAGGGAACAATCAGCCCCAGCATTTT. The full variable domain, completed using reference TRBV7-8 and TRBJ1-5, is GAGVSQSPRYKVAKRGQDVALRCDPISGHVSLFWYQQALGQGPEFLTYFQNEAQLDKSGLPSDRFFAERPEGSVSTLKIQRTQQEDSAVYLCARSLGTGNNQPQHFGDGTRLSIL.